The rows below give T cell receptor beta chains drawn from one sample of a study of T cell repertoires in cytomegalovirus infection. TCRdb redid the calling of the reads with MiXCR, one entry per CDR3 protein. The top ten clones hold around an eighth of a sample with 700,000 to 850,000 distinct CDR3 sequences, about 31% of them seen once. Antigens of these TCRs are unknown. Sequencing used cultured CD8+ T cells from PBMCs, obtained from culture after CMV antigen stimulation. The receptor set was obtained from a human donor in good health (CMV status not recorded). Some clones in this sample may be carry-over from other donors' samples. Each CDR3 is given with its conserved first and last residue. A D gene is named only where the DNA matches it firmly. A clone size is listed for some rows: how often the clone was seen (once, few, many), or a class if it is expanded.

v_gene	d_gene	j_gene	abundance	CDR3nt	CDR3aa
TRBV7-2	.	TRBJ1-4	few	TGTGCCAGCAGCAGTAGACGGACTCTTAATGAAAAACTGTTTTTT	CASSSRRTLNEKLFF
TRBV27	TRBD1	TRBJ2-7	.	TGTGCCAGCAGTTTATCCTGGGGACAGGGCATCTACGAGCAGTACTTC	CASSLSWGQGIYEQYF
TRBV6-2/TRBV6-3	.	TRBJ1-2	few	TGTGCCAGCAGCCTACTCCCGCCAGGGGCGGGTGGCTACACCTTC	CASSLLPPGAGGYTF
TRBV27	.	TRBJ1-2	few	TGTGCCAGCAGTCCGGGAGTCGCGACCCCCGGGGGCTACACCTTC	CASSPGVATPGGYTF
TRBV7-2	.	TRBJ1-6	few	TGTGCCAGCAGCGACAGTCTTAATTCACCCCTCCACTTT	CASSDSLNSPLHF
TRBV7-9	TRBD1	TRBJ2-2	.	TGTGCCAGCAGCTGGACAGGCGCCCGGGAGCTGTTTTTT	CASSWTGARELFF
TRBV11-2	.	TRBJ1-1	.	TGTGCCAGCAGCTTAGTCGGGGGGACCCCGAACACTGAAGCTTTCTTT	CASSLVGGTPNTEAFF
TRBV6-1	TRBD1	TRBJ2-3	.	TGTGCCAGCAGTGAAGTAAGAGGACAGGGAACAGATACGCAGTATTTT	CASSEVRGQGTDTQYF
TRBV7-9	TRBD1	TRBJ2-7	.	TGTGCCAGCAGTTCCATGAGACAGGGACGCGAGCAGTACTTC	CASSSMRQGREQYF
TRBV12-3/TRBV12-4	.	TRBJ2-3	.	TGTGCCAGCAGTTTATTCCTAGGAGGGGCTAGCACAGATACGCAGTGTTTT	CASSLFLGGASTDTQCF
TRBV10-3	TRBD1	TRBJ2-2	.	TGTGCCGTTCGGGACAGCGACCTGAACACCGGGGAGCTGTTTTTT	CAVRDSDLNTGELFF
TRBV7-2	.	TRBJ1-1	.	TGTGCCAGCAGGATCAAGGGAAACACTGAAGCTTTCTTT	CASRIKGNTEAFF
TRBV14	.	TRBJ2-3	.	TGTGCCAGCAGCCTCGGGGTAGTGGGGTTGAGCACAGATACGCAGTATTTT	CASSLGVVGLSTDTQYF
TRBV6-5	.	TRBJ1-2	.	TGTGCCAGCAGTTACGGAACCGCGCCTAACTATGGCTACACCTTC	CASSYGTAPNYGYTF
TRBV9	TRBD1	TRBJ2-1	few	TGTGCCAGCAGCGTAGTAAGCGGACAGGGGATCTACAATGAGCAGTTCTTC	CASSVVSGQGIYNEQFF
TRBV6-2/TRBV6-3	TRBD1	TRBJ2-5	few	TGTGCCAGCACCACGACAGGGTGGGAGACCCAGTACTTC	CASTTTGWETQYF
TRBV7-8	TRBD1	TRBJ2-1	many	TGTGCCAGCAACCTCCCGGGACAGGGGGCAAATGAGCAGTTCTTC	CASNLPGQGANEQFF
TRBV7-2	TRBD1	TRBJ2-1	many	TGTGCCAGCAGCTTAAACAGGGGGGACAATGAGCAGTTCTTC	CASSLNRGDNEQFF
TRBV5-4	.	TRBJ2-5	few	TGTGCCAGCAGCTCGGGTCGGACCCAGTACTTC	CASSSGRTQYF
TRBV11-3	TRBD1	TRBJ2-1	.	TGTGCCAGCAGCCCGGGGACAGGGCGCTACAATGAGCAGTTCTTC	CASSPGTGRYNEQFF
TRBV10-3	.	TRBJ2-3	few	TGTGCCATCAGTGGCTCACTGACGGAGGGCTTAGATACGCAGTATTTT	CAISGSLTEGLDTQYF
TRBV20-1	.	TRBJ1-6	few	TGCAGTGCTAAACCAGGGCCGCGATACCATATCCAGCTCGATAATTCACCCCTCCACTTT	CSAKPGPRYHIQLDNSPLHF
TRBV7-9	TRBD2	TRBJ2-3	few	TGTGCCAGCAGCCAAACTAGCGGGGGACCCCAGGGTACGCAGTATTTT	CASSQTSGGPQGTQYF
TRBV29-1	.	TRBJ2-2	.	TGTAGCGCGGGGACAGAGAACACCGGGGAGCTGTTTTTT	CSAGTENTGELFF
TRBV12-3/TRBV12-4	.	TRBJ1-5	many	TGTGCCAGCAGTCTCGACACCCGTAGCAATCAGCCCCAGCATTTT	CASSLDTRSNQPQHF
TRBV12-3/TRBV12-4	.	TRBJ2-3	.	TGTGCCAGCAGCGCCCTTCTCAGCACAGATACGCAGTATTTT	CASSALLSTDTQYF
TRBV4-1	TRBD1	TRBJ2-5	.	TGCGCCAGCAGGCTTAGGGACAGAGTACAAGAGACCCAGTACTTC	CASRLRDRVQETQYF
TRBV7-8	TRBD2	TRBJ2-1	few	TGTGCCAGCAGCTTATCCCTCCTTCCTAGCGGGGGTGACGAGCAGTTCTTC	CASSLSLLPSGGDEQFF